This T cell receptor (beta chain) is drawn from a study of blood T cell repertoires in COVID-19. In the study overall: Both acute and convalescent COVID-19 samples were obtained from the United States, Italy and Spain. Sample material is recorded as cDNA or gDNA derived from T cells, B-cell-depleted T cells, or PBMCs.

Original processing notes: Estimation of nucleated cell counts was performed using reference gene primer amplification. Only in-frame clones appear in the TCRdb table, and some are missing; sequencing was by immunoSEQ multiplex PCR. The DNA gave D and trimming, while V, J and clone size come from that table. Seen here are more than 50,000 clones, approximately 90% observed once, and the top ten hold approximately 1.5%. From germline, CDR1 is SGHAT and CDR2 FQNNGV. The J segment lost 4 bases and the V segment lost 5 bases, leaving 7 bases of the junction unmatched. There are 15 residues in the CDR3. This TCR derives from a human donor in a cohort sampled during active COVID-19. The chain has TRBV11-2 and TRBJ1-1; 10 nucleotides line up with TRBD1. The sequencing input was peripheral blood. CDR3 protein: CASSRGQGGITEAFF. The CDR3 DNA sequence: TGTGCCAGCAGCCGCGGACAGGGGGGCATCACTGAAGCTTTCTTT.